Sequencing of this TCR beta chain was carried out in a study of T cells in Graves' hyperthyroidism and ophthalmopathy. The overall study: Prior to any treatment, at the point of initial diagnosis, peripheral blood was collected.

This clonotype has ten or more counts. Aged 18 to 65, the patients had hyperthyroidism that was newly diagnosed and had lasted under 2 months. The diagnostic basis comprised clinical symptoms, serum thyroxine and TRAb, thyroid ultrasound and orbital computed tomography. PBMCs were obtained from roughly 10 ml fresh peripheral blood. This CDR3 comprises 16 residues. With 0 bases removed from V and 4 bases from J, the gap between germline ends came to 19 bases. Germline loops: CDR1 DFQATT, CDR2 SNEGSKA (reference sequence). TCR beta CDR3 region amplification was performed from RNA transcripts. Initially, a first-round RT-PCR of the TCR CDR3 employed the HTBI primer set. From the multiplex PCR reads, TCRdb called clonotypes with MiXCR, one entry per CDR3 protein. The sample yields fewer than 400,000 distinct CDR3 sequences, 15% to 20% seen once.

The V call is TRBV20-1, the J call TRBJ2-7; D might be TRBD2 (5 bases). Sequencing used blood. The sequence was obtained from a man aged 25-40 years with Graves' hyperthyroidism. CDR3 sequence: CSARDEAGLPGYEQYF. CDR3 DNA: TGCAGTGCTAGAGATGAGGCGGGCCTACCGGGGTACGAGCAGTACTTC.